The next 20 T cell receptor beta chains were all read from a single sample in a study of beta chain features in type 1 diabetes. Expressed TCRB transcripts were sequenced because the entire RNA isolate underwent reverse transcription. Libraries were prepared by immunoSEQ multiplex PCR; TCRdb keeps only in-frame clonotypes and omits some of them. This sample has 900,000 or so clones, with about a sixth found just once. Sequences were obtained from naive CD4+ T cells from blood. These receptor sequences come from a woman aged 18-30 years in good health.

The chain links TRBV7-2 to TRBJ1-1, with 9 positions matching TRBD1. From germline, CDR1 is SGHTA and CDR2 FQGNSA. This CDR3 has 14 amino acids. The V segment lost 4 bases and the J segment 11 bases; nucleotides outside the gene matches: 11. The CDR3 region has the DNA TGTGCCAGCAGCTCAGTCCCGGGACAGGGTGGGGCTTTCTTT. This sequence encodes CASSSVPGQGGAFF.

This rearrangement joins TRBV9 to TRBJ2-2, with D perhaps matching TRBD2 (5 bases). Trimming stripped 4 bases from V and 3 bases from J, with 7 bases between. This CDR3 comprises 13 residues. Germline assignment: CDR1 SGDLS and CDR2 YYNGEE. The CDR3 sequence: CASSPGYTGELFF. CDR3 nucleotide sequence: TGTGCCAGCAGCCCGGGGTACACCGGGGAGCTGTTTTTT. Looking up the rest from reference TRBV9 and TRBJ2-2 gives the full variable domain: DSGVTQTPKHLITATGQRVTLRCSPRSGDLSVYWYQQSLDQGLQFLIQYYNGEERAKGNILERFSAQQFPDLHSELNLSSLELGDSALYFCASSPGYTGELFFGEGSRLTVL.

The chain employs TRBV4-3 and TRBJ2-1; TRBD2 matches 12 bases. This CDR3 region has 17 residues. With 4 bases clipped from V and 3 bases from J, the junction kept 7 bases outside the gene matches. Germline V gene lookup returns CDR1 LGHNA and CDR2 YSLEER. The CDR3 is CASSRQTSGSGYNEQFF. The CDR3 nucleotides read TGCGCCAGCAGCCGCCAGACTAGCGGGAGTGGCTACAATGAGCAGTTCTTC.

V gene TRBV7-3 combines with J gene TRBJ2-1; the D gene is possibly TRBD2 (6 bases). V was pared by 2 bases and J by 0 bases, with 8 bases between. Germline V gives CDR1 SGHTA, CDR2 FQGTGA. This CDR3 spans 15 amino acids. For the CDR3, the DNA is TGTGCCAGCAGCTTAGGCGGGACCTCCTACAATGAGCAGTTCTTC. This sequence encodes CASSLGGTSYNEQFF.

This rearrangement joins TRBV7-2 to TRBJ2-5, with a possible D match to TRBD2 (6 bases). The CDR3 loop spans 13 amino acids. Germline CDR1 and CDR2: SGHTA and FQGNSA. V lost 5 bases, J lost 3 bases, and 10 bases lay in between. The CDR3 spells CASSPSAEETQYF. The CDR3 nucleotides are TGTGCCAGCAGCCCTAGCGCGGAAGAGACCCAGTACTTC.

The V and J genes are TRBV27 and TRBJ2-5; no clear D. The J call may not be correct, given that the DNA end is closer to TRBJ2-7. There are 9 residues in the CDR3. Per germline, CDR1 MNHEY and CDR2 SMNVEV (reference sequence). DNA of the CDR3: TGTGCCAGAGCCTACGAGCAGTACTTC. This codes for CARAYEQYF.

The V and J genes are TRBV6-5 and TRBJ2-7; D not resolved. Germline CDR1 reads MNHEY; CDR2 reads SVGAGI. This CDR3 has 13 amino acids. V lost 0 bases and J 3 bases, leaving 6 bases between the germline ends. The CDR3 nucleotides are TGTGCCAGCAGTTACTCCGACCGCTACGAGCAGTACTTC. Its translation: CASSYSDRYEQYF.

The CDR3 region is CASSTDQGRGDYGYTF. In nucleotides, the CDR3 is TGTGCCAGCAGCACAGACCAGGGGCGCGGGGACTATGGCTACACCTTC. J is TRBJ1-2 and V is TRBV21-1. TRBV21-1 is recorded as a pseudogene. CDR3 size: 16 residues.

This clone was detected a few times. CDR3 in amino acids: CASSSGTTSYNEQFF. Here the CDR3 DNA reads TGCGCCAGCAGCTCAGGGACTACCTCCTACAATGAGCAGTTCTTC. The chain recombines TRBV5-1 with TRBJ2-1; TRBD2 matches at 7 bases. CDR3 length: 15 amino acids. The germline V gene encodes CDR1 SGHRS and CDR2 YFSETQ. V dropped 3 bases and J dropped 0; count of bases not matched to a gene: 3.

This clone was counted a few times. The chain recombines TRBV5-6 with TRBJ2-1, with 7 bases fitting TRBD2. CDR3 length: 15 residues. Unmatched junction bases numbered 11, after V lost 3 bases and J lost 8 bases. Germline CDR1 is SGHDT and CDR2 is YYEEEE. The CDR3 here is CASSYTGGLPYEQFF. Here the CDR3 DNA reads TGTGCCAGCAGCTATACGGGGGGACTCCCATATGAGCAGTTCTTC.

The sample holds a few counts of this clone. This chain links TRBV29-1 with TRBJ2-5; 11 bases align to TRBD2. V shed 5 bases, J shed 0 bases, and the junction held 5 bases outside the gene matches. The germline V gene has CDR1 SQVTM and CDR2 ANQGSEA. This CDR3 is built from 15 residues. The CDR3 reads CSVQGTSGNQETQYF. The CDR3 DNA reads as TGCAGCGTTCAAGGGACTAGCGGAAACCAAGAGACCCAGTACTTC.

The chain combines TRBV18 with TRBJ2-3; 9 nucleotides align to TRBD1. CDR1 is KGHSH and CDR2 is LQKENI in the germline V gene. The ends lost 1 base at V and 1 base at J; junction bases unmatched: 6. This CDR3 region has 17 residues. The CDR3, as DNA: TGTGCCAGCTCACCACGAACAGGGGGCTCGGGCACAGATACGCAGTATTTT. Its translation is CASSPRTGGSGTDTQYF.

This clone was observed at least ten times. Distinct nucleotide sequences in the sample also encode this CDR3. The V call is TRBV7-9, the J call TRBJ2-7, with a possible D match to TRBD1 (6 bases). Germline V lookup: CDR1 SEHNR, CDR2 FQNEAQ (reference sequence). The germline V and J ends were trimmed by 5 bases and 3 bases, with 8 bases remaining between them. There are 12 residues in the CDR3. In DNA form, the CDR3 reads TGTGCCAGCAGCCTACAGGGCTACGAGCAGTACTTC. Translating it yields CASSLQGYEQYF.

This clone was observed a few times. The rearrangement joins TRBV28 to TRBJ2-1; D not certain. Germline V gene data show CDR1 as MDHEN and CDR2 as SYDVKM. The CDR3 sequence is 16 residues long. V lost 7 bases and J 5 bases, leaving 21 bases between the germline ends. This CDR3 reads CASTERLTQKNNEQFF. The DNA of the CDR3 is TGTGCCAGCACCGAAAGGCTAACCCAAAAAAACAATGAGCAGTTCTTC. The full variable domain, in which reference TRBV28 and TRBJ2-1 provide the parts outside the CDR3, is DVKVTQSSRYLVKRTGEKVFLECVQDMDHENMFWYRQDPGLGLRLIYFSYDVKMKEKGDIPEGYSVSREKKERFSLILESASTNQTSMYLCASTERLTQKNNEQFFGPGTRLTVL.

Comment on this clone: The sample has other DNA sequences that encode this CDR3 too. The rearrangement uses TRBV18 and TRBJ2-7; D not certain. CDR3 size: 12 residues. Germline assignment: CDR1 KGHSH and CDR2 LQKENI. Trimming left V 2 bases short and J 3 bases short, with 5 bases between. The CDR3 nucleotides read TGTGCCAGCTCACCAAGCCTCTACGAGCAGTACTTC. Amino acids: CASSPSLYEQYF.

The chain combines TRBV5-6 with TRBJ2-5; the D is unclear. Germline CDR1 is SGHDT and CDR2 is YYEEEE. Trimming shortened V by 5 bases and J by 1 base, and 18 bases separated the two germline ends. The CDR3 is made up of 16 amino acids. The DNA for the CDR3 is TGTGCCAGCAGAGTATTAGACACAACGTTCCAAGAGACCCAGTACTTC. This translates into CASRVLDTTFQETQYF.

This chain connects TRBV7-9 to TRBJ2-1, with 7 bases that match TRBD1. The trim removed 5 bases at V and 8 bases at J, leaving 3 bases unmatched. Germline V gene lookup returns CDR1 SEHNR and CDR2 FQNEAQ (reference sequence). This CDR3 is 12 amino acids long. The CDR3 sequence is CASSPGQDEQFF. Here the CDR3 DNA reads TGTGCCAGCAGCCCCGGACAGGATGAGCAGTTCTTC.

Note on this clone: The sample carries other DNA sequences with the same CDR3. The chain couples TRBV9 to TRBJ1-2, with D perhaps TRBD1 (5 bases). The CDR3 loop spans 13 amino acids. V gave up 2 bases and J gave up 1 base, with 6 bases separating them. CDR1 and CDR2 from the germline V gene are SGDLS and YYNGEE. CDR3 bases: TGTGCCAGCAGCGTTGGGGGTAACTATGGCTACACCTTC. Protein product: CASSVGGNYGYTF.

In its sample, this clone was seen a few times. The CDR3 reads CASSLAGPARTDTQYF. CDR3 bases: TGTGCCAGCAGCTTGGCAGGTCCTGCTAGGACAGATACGCAGTATTTT. The J gene is TRBJ2-3, the V gene TRBV5-4; no clear D gene. Per germline, CDR1 SGHNT and CDR2 YYREEE (reference sequence). V was trimmed by 0 bases and J by 3 bases, leaving 14 bases between them. CDR3 length: 16 amino acids.

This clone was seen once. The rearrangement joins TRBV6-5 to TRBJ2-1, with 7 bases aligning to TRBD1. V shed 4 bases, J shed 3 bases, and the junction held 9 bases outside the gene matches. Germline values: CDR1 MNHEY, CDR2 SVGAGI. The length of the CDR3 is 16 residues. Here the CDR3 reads CASSSLTGSVYNEQFF. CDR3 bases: TGTGCCAGCAGTTCCTTGACAGGGTCGGTCTACAATGAGCAGTTCTTC.